This paragraph covers one TCR beta chain sequence. The record originates from a study of patients and donors after allogeneic stem cell transplantation. TCRdb used MiXCR to reprocess the RT-PCR reads, holding one entry per CDR3 protein. Here the sample spans about 960,000 distinct CDR3 sequences, more than 15% being singletons. V shed 7 bases and J shed 1 base, with 12 bases lying between them. The CDR3 runs 14 residues. The receptor was derived from a human donor who was either an allogeneic HSCT recipient or a stem cell or donor lymphocyte infusion donor (not recorded which). It is not recorded whose cells these are; they may come from a transplant donor. The sample consisted of blood, either unsorted or a sorted T cell fraction (not recorded which). This chain uses TRBV12-3 or TRBV12-4 with TRBJ2-3; D is uncertain. The DNA for the CDR3 is TGTGCCAGCACCCCGTGGTTAGGCACAGATACGCAGTATTTT. Translating gives CASTPWLGTDTQYF.